This T cell receptor beta chain emerged from a study of human T cells and chemical hapten exposure (dated by TCRdb to the early 2020s). About the study as a whole: For sensitization, 2% DPC in acetone was applied to a roughly 2 cm by roughly 2 cm area of upper inner arm skin. Patch tests used Finn chambers with 0.01% DPC on the upper back, scored after 6 days by International Contact Dermatitis Research Group standards. Throughout the approximately 22-week study period, patients were also given weekly therapeutic DPC doses on the scalp. The patient cohort, mostly female, included alopecia areata with under or over 50% scalp involvement, alopecia totalis and alopecia universalis. Around 29 alopecia patients provided blood for TCR sequencing at one to four time points (pre-sensitization, 2, 6 and 24 weeks). Libraries were pooled for sequencing, and per-sample TCR yields varied mainly because of small differences in library volumes within the pool. In alopecia patients, the study followed how the peripheral blood TCR repertoire changed in vivo over primary and secondary sensitization to diphenylcyclopropenone (DPC), a hapten. Blood samples were taken from patients before sensitization (week 0) and at 2, 6 and about 24 weeks after DPC sensitization.

Remarks on this clonotype: It lacks a known antigen. It has no much larger one-base neighbor in the sample; base qualities were not kept.

CDR1 and CDR2 are read off the germline V gene (reference sequence) as MNHEY and SMNVEV. Trimming at the junction amounts to 4 bases on V and 3 bases on J, and the germline ends lie 7 bases apart. The CDR3, from cysteine to phenylalanine, totals 14 residues. CDR3 DNA is the only sequence kept; it has 42 bases, read in frame from the first base. Library preparation was by RACE. Sequencing used a NextSeq 500. During library preparation, unique molecular identifiers were attached to individual cDNA molecules so that TCRs could be counted in a quantitative, reproducible way. For every blood RNA sample, sequencing covered both the TCR alpha and TCR beta chains. The authors' analysis ran thus. A median of roughly 98,000 TCRs per sample was observed, with a range of 23,224 to 690,600. The Decombinator software suite was used to annotate V, J and CDR3 in the TCR reads. For the PS versus PT1 abundance plots, all samples were subsampled to the same number of TCRs (28,000). TCRs were defined as expanded if absent before sensitization and observed at least eight times at the 2-week time point. TCRdb reprocessing: public reads trimmed at Q25 with fastp, clones called with MiXCR, in-frame beta chains kept. Each entry is one CDR3 protein sequence, shown with its most common DNA and genes. The V and J calls follow TCRdb's processing rather than the paper's. Counted in this sample were approximately 97,000 distinct CDR3 sequences; 25% to 35% of them appeared once. The ten top clones hold 10% of the sample.

The time point label for this specimen denotes: patch test 3, about 24 weeks after DPC sensitization. What this sample's treatment or condition label stands for: therapeutic diphenylcyclopropenone sensitization with weekly scalp DPC. At each patch-test visit, blood was drawn before the patch test was applied. Eligible patients were aged 18 to 70, diagnosed with alopecia, deemed suitable for DPC therapy, and excluded if pregnant. Unfractionated whole blood was collected in Tempus Blood RNA tubes, and total RNA was extracted from that blood. What the authors observed across the whole study: Because all patients had alopecia, a presumed autoimmune disease, the immune response of the patients might differ from that of healthy individuals. Patch test score was positively correlated with the number of PT1 expanded TCRs, with significance at thresholds 8, 16 and 32 but not at 4. Repeated subsampling changed both the strength of the expansion versus patch-test correlation and the threshold at which that correlation became significant. DPC sensitization did not change the number of TCRs with a frequency above 1 in 1000, and there was no evidence of changes in global repertoire structure. Expanded TCRs formed significantly more large CDR3 similarity clusters than pre-sensitization or healthy control sets, consistent with antigen-driven responses.

This TCR was sampled from a man between 40 and 49 years old with alopecia areata. Some clones in this sample may be carry-over from other donors' samples. The sample was whole blood, taken in connection with sensitization to the hapten diphenylcyclopropenone (DPC). The rearrangement joined TRBV27 to TRBJ2-6; TRBD1 is possibly the D segment (5 matching bases). The CDR3 is CASSWGGGANVLTF. The DNA is as follows: TGTGCCAGCAGTTGGGGCGGTGGGGCCAACGTCCTGACTTTC.